The present TCR beta chain was sequenced within a study of identical twins. The authors used template switching to add a universal primer site and gave cDNA unique molecular identifiers. Each CDR3 protein is one row after TCRdb ran MiXCR on the 5' RACE reads. The data hold 200,000 to 250,000 distinct CDR3 sequences, with about 10% observed a single time. The CDR3 runs to 14 residues. Trimming cost V 2 bases and J 1 base, with 7 bases left between them. Germline V gene data show CDR1 as SGHNT and CDR2 as YYREEE (reference sequence). This chain joins TRBV5-4 and TRBJ2-1; D uncertain. Material for sequencing was memory T cells sorted from blood. The sequence came from a man over 45 in good health. The CDR3 reads CASSFYSSYNEQFF. Here the CDR3 DNA reads TGTGCCAGCAGCTTTTACAGTTCCTACAATGAGCAGTTCTTC.